This T cell receptor beta chain was captured in a study of blood T cells in healthy people across ages. The germline V gene has CDR1 DFQATT and CDR2 SNEGSKA (reference sequence). V was cut by 1 base and J by 4 bases, with 17 bases left in between. The CDR3 runs to 15 residues. A sample-barcoded 5' primer and a J-beta primer mix were used in a second PCR of about 7 to 12 cycles. TCRdb reprocessed the 5' RACE reads with MiXCR, giving one entry per CDR3 protein. The top ten hold more than 20% of the sample, which has 1.5 million to 2 million distinct CDR3 sequences, around 40% seen once. The sample consisted of blood. The sequence was collected from a human donor in good health. J is TRBJ2-7 and V is TRBV20-1, with TRBD2 as a possible D gene (7 bases). The CDR3 spells CSARGRQRGGYEQYF. CDR3 sequence (DNA): TGCAGTGCTAGAGGCAGACAAAGGGGGGGTTACGAGCAGTACTTC.